This T cell receptor (beta chain) was observed in a study of metastatic and nonmetastatic thyroid tumors. Each patient went into thyroid surgery without having received any treatment. TCRdb re-called the PCR reads with MiXCR. The sample has nearly 15,000 clones, roughly 19% seen once. Remarks on this clone: One end of the junction fails to match germline, which may point to a read error.

Germline CDR1 and CDR2: ENHRY and SYGVKD. The length of the CDR3 is 12 residues. The sequenced material came from blood. V is TRBV10-3 and J is TRBJ1-5; D ambiguous. The receptor was derived from a female donor with papillary thyroid cancer or a benign thyroid nodule (not recorded which). Some clones in this sample may be carry-over from other donors' samples. In DNA, the CDR3 is TGTGGCATCAGTGAGTCACGGGAGCCCCAGCATTTT. Protein sequence: CGISESREPQHF.